The present T cell receptor beta chain was sequenced within a study of graft-versus-host responses after intestinal transplantation. General study findings and limits: The marrow of recipients harbored GvH clones, and ileum or blood showed some of them first.

About this clone itself: What it recognizes is unknown.

Assay used: immunoSEQ multiplex PCR; TCRdb lists only in-frame clones, some missing. The repertoire holds some 13,000 clones, with roughly 86% as singletons. Trimming removed 0 bases from V and 6 bases from J; junction bases left unmatched: 3. The germline V gene encodes CDR1 SGHRS and CDR2 YFSETQ. The length of the CDR3 is 16 residues. This sequence joins TRBV5-1 and TRBJ2-2, with 12 bases fitting TRBD2. The sequence derives from a human patient who received an intestinal transplant, so some T cells may come from the graft donor. Sequencing was performed on PBMCs, taken after intestinal transplantation. The CDR3 DNA reads as TGCGCCAGCAGCTTGGTTCTAGCGGGAGGGCCCGGGGAGCTGTTTTTT. Amino acids: CASSLVLAGGPGELFF.